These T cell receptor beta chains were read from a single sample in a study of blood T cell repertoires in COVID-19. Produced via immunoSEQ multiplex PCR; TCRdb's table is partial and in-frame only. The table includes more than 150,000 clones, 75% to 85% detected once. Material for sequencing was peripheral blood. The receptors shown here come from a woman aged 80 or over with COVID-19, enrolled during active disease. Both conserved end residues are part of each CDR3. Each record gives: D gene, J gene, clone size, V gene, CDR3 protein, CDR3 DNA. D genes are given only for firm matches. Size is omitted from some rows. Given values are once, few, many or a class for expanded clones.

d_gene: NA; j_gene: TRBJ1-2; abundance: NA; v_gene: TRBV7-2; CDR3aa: CASSLRGEPYGYTF; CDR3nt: TGTGCCAGCAGCTTACGCGGGGAACCCTATGGCTACACCTTC
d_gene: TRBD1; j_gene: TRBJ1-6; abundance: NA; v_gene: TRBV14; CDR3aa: CASSQVAGGVDSPLHF; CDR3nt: TGTGCCAGCAGCCAAGTGGCAGGGGGCGTCGATTCACCCCTCCACTTT
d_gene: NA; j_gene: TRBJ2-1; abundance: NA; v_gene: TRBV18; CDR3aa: CASSPPGLTYNEQFF; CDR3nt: TGTGCCAGCTCACCACCCGGTCTAACCTACAATGAGCAGTTCTTC
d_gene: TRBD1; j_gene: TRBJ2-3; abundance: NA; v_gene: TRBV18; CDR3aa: CASSPDREDTQYF; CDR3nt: TGTGCCAGCTCACCGGACAGGGAGGATACGCAGTATTTT
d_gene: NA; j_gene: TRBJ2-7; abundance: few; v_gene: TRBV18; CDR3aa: CASSQEGRYEQYF; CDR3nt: TGTGCCAGCTCACAGGAGGGACGCTACGAGCAGTACTTC
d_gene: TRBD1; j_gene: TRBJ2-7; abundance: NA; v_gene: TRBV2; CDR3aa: CAGNYRGEYEQYF; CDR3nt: TGTGCCGGAAACTACAGGGGGGAATACGAGCAGTACTTC
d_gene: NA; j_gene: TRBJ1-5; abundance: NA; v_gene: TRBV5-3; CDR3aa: CARSLLRLGGRSNQPQHF; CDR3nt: TGTGCCAGAAGCTTGCTGAGGTTGGGAGGGCGCAGCAATCAGCCCCAGCATTTT
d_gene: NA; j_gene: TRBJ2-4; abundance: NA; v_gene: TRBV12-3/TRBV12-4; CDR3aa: CASSLGYIQYF; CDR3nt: TGTGCCAGCAGCCTAGGTTACATTCAGTACTTC
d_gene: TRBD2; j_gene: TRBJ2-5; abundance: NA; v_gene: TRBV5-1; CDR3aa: CASSFSSGGQETQYF; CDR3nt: TGCGCCAGCAGCTTCAGTAGCGGGGGTCAAGAGACCCAGTACTTC
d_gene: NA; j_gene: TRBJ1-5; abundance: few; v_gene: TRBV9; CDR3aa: CASSVVDILPYSNQPQHF; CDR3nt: TGTGCCAGCAGCGTAGTCGACATTCTGCCGTATAGCAATCAGCCCCAGCATTTT
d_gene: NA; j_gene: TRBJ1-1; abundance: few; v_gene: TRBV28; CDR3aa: CASSREGPAFF; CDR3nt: TGTGCCTCCAGTCGGGAGGGGCCAGCTTTCTTT
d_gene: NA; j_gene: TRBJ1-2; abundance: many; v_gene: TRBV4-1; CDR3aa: CASSQGRGARLVLNYGYTF; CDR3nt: TGCGCCAGCAGCCAAGGTCGTGGGGCGCGACTAGTCCTTAACTATGGCTACACCTTC
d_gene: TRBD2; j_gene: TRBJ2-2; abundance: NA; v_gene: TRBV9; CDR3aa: CASTKGVAGVMAGELFF; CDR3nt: TGTGCCAGCACAAAAGGGGTAGCGGGAGTGATGGCCGGGGAGCTGTTTTTT
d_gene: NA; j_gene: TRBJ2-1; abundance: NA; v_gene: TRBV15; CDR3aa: CATSRDRGNEQFF; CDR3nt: TGTGCCACCAGCAGAGATCGCGGCAATGAGCAGTTCTTC
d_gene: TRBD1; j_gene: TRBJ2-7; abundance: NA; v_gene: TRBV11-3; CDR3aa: CASSLSQGAAYEQYF; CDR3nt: TGTGCCAGCAGCCTCTCCCAGGGGGCAGCTTACGAGCAGTACTTC
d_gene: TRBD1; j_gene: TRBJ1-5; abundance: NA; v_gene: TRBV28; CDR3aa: CASRRHGQGDQPQHF; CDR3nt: TGTGCCAGCAGACGGCATGGACAGGGGGATCAGCCCCAGCATTTT
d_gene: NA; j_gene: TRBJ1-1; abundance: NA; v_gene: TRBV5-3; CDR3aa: CARRQPWGAEAFF; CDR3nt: TGTGCCAGAAGACAACCCTGGGGCGCTGAAGCTTTCTTT
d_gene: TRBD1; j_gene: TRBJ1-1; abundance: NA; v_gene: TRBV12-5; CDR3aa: CASGLGQGNTEAFF; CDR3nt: TGTGCTAGTGGTTTGGGACAGGGGAACACTGAAGCTTTCTTT
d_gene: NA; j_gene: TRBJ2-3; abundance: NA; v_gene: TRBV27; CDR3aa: CASSHLEGRVLTDTQYF; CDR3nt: TGTGCCAGCAGTCACCTGGAGGGCAGGGTCCTCACAGATACGCAGTATTTT
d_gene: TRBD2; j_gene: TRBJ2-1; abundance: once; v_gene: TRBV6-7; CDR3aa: CASSYNASGPYNEQFF; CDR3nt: TGTGCCAGCAGTTATAATGCTAGCGGACCCTACAATGAGCAGTTCTTC
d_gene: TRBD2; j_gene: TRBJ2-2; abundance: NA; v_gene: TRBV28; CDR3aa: CAGQRGHTGELFF; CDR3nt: TGTGCCGGGCAGCGGGGCCACACCGGGGAGCTGTTTTTT
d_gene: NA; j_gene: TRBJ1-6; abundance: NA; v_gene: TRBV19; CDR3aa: CASSYRHSAGSPLHF; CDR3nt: TGTGCCAGTAGTTACCGACACTCCGCCGGATCACCCCTCCACTTT
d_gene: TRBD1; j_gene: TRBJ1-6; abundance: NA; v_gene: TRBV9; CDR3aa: CASSRLPRDRGNSPLHF; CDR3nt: TGTGCCAGCAGCCGACTACCCCGGGACAGGGGAAATTCACCCCTCCACTTT
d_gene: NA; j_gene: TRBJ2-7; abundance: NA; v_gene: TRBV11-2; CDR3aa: CASSLVGDEQYF; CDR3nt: TGTGCCAGCAGCTTAGTGGGAGACGAGCAGTACTTC
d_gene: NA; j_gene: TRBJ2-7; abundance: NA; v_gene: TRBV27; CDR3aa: CASSSNPLHEQYF; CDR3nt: TGTGCCAGCTCTAGTAATCCCCTCCACGAGCAGTACTTC
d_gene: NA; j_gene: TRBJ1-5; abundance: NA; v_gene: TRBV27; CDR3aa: CASRPLGGFDSNQPQHF; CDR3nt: TGTGCCAGCAGGCCCTTGGGAGGGTTCGATAGCAATCAGCCCCAGCATTTT
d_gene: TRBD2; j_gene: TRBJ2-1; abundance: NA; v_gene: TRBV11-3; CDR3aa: CASSRTTGTSGHNEQFF; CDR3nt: TGTGCCAGCAGCCGTACGACCGGGACTAGCGGTCACAATGAGCAGTTCTTC
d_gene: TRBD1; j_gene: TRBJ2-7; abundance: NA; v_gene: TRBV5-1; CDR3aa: CASSLYPGTGDYEQYF; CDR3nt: TGCGCCAGCAGCTTGTATCCTGGGACAGGGGATTACGAGCAGTACTTC
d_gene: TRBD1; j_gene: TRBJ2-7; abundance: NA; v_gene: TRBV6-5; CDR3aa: CASSPWTGPSYEQYF; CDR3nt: TGTGCCAGCAGTCCGTGGACAGGGCCCTCTTACGAGCAGTACTTC
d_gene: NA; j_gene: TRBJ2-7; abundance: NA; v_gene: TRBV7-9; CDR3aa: CASSLGLEGYEQYF; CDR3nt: TGTGCCAGCAGCTTAGGTCTAGAGGGCTACGAGCAGTACTTC
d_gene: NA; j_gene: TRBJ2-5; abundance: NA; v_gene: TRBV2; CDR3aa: CASSVLARETQYF; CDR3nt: TGTGCCAGCAGTGTACTAGCAAGAGAGACCCAGTACTTC
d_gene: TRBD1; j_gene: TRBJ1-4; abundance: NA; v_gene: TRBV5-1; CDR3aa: CASSRTIDRVGDEKLFF; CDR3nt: TGCGCCAGCAGCCGTACCATCGACAGGGTTGGGGATGAAAAACTGTTTTTT
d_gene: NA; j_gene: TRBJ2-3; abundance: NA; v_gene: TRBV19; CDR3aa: CASRSRGTDTQYF; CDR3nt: TGTGCCAGTAGAAGCAGGGGCACAGATACGCAGTATTTT
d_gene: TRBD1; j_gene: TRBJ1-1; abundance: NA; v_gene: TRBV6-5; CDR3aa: CASSYSDRGNEAFF; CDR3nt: TGTGCCAGCAGTTACTCGGACAGGGGAAATGAAGCTTTCTTT
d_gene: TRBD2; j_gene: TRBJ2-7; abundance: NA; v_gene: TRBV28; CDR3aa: CASSPPAGASYEQYF; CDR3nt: TGTGCCAGCAGCCCCCCAGCGGGGGCTTCCTACGAGCAGTACTTC
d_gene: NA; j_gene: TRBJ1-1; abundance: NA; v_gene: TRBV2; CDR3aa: CASMGVPPMNTEAFF; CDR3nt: TGTGCCAGCATGGGCGTTCCCCCTATGAACACTGAAGCTTTCTTT
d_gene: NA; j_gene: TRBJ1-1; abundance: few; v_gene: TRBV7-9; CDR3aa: CASSLAGAGTEAFF; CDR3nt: TGTGCCAGCAGCTTGGCAGGGGCGGGCACTGAAGCTTTCTTT
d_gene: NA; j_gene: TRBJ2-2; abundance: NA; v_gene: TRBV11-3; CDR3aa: CASSPRSGGELFF; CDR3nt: TGTGCCAGCAGCCCCCGGAGTGGCGGGGAGCTGTTTTTT
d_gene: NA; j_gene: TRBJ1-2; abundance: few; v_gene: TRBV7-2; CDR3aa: CASSPSGGGYGYTF; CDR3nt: TGTGCCAGCAGCCCTAGTGGGGGCGGATATGGCTACACCTTC
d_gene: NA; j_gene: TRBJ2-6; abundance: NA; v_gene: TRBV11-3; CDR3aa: CASSLGQGSGANVLTF; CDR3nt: TGTGCCAGCAGCTTAGGCCAGGGTTCTGGGGCCAACGTCCTGACTTTC
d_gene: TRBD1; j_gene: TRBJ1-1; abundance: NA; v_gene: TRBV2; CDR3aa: CASSEDDRGRGNTEAFF; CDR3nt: TGTGCCAGCAGTGAAGATGACAGGGGGCGGGGGAACACTGAAGCTTTCTTT
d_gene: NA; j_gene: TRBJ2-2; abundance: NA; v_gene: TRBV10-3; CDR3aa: CAISVDRTNTGELFF; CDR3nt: TGTGCCATCAGTGTAGACAGGACGAACACCGGGGAGCTGTTTTTT
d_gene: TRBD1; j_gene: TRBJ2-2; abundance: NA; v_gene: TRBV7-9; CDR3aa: CASSKRQGEAGELFF; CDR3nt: TGTGCCAGCAGCAAACGACAGGGGGAGGCCGGGGAGCTGTTTTTT
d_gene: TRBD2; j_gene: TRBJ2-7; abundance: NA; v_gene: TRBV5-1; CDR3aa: CASSLRGESYEQYF; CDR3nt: TGCGCCAGCAGCTTACGGGGGGAATCCTACGAGCAGTACTTC
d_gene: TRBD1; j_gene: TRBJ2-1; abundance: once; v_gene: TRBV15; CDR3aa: CATSNPGTGLSNEQFF; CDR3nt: TGTGCCACCAGCAACCCCGGGACAGGGTTAAGTAATGAGCAGTTCTTC
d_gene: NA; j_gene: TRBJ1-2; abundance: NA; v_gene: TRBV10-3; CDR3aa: CAISGPTVYGYTF; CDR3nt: TGTGCCATCAGTGGCCCCACAGTCTATGGCTACACCTTC